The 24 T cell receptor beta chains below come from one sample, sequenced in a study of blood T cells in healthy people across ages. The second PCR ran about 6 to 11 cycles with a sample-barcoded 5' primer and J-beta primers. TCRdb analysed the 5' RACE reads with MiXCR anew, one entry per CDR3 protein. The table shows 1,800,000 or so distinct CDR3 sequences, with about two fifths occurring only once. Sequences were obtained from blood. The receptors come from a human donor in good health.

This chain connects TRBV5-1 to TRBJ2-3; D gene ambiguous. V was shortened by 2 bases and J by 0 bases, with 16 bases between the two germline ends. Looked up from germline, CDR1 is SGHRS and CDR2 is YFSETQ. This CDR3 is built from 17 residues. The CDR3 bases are TGCGCCAGCAGCTTTTTAGGACGGACGACTAGCACAGATACGCAGTATTTT. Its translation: CASSFLGRTTSTDTQYF.

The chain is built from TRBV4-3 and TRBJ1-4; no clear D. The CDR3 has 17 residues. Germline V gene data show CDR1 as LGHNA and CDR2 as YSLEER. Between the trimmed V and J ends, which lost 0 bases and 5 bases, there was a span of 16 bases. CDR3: CASSQDPRLEGNEKLFF. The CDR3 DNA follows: TGCGCCAGCAGCCAAGATCCTCGGTTGGAGGGAAATGAAAAACTGTTTTTT.

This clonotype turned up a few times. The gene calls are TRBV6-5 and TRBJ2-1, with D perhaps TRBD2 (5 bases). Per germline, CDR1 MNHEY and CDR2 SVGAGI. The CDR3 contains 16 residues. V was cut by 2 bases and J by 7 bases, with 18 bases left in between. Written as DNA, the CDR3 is TGTGCCAGCAGTTACGACGGTGAGGGTAGGGATAATGAGCAGTTCTTC. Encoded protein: CASSYDGEGRDNEQFF.

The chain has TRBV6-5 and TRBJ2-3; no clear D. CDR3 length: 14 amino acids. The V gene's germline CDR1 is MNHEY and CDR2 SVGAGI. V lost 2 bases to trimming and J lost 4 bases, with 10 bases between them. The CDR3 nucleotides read TGTGCCAGCAGTTACGTAGACTTACCAGATACGCAGTATTTT. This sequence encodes CASSYVDLPDTQYF.

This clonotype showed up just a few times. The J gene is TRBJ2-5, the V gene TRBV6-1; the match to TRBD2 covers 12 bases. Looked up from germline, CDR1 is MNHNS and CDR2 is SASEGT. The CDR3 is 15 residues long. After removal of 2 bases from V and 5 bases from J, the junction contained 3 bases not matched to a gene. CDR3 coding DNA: TGTGCCAGCAGTGAACGACTAGCGGGGGAGGAGACCCAGTACTTC. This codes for CASSERLAGEETQYF.

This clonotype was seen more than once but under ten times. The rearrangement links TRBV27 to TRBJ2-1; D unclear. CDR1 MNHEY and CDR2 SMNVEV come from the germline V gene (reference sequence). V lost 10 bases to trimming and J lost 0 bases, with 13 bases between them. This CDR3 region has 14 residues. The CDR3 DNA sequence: TGTGCCACGAGCCTCGGTAGCTCCTACAATGAGCAGTTCTTC. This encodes CATSLGSSYNEQFF.

CDR3 amino acids: CASSEAQGTVNEQFF. Written as DNA, the CDR3 is TGTGCCAGCAGTGAAGCACAGGGGACGGTCAATGAGCAGTTCTTC. This sequence joins TRBV6-1 and TRBJ2-1; 7 nucleotides match TRBD1. This CDR3 contains 15 residues. With 0 bases clipped from V and 6 bases from J, the junction kept 5 bases outside the gene matches. Germline-derived CDR1 and CDR2 are MNHNS and SASEGT.

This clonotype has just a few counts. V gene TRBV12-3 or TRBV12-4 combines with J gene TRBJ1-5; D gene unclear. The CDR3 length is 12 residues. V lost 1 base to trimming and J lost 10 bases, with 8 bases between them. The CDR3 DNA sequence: TGTGCCAGCAGTTTAGAATTGGCTCCCCAGCATTTT. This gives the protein CASSLELAPQHF.

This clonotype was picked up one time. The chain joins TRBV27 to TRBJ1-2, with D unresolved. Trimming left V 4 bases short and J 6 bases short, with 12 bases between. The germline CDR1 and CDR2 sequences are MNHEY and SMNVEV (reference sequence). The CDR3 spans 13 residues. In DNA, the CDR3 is TGTGCCAGCAGTTATCGCCAGTCGGATGGCTACACCTTC. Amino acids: CASSYRQSDGYTF.

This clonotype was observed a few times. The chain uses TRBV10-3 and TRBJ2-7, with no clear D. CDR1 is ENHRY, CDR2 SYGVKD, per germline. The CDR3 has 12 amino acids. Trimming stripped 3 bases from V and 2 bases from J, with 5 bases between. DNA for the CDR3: TGTGCCATCAGTGAAAGCCCCTACGAGCAGTACTTC. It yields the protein CAISESPYEQYF.

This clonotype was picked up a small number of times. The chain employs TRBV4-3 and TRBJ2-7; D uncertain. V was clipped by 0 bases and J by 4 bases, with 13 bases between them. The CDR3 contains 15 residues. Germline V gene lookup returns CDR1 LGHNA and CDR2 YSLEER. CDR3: CASSQDHGYRYEQYF. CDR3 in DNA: TGCGCCAGCAGCCAAGATCATGGCTACCGTTACGAGCAGTACTTC.

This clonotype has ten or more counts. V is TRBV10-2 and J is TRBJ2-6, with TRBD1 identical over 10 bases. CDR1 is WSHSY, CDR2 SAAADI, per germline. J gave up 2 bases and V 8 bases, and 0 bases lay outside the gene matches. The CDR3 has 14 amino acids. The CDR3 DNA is TGCGCCAGCGGACAGGGGGCTGGGGCCAACGTCCTGACTTTC. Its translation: CASGQGAGANVLTF.

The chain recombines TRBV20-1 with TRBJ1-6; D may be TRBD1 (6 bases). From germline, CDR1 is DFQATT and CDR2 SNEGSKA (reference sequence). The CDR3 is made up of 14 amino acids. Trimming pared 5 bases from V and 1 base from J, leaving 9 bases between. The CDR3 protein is CSAYRASYNSPLHF. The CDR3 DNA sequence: TGCAGTGCTTACAGGGCTTCCTATAATTCACCCCTCCACTTT.

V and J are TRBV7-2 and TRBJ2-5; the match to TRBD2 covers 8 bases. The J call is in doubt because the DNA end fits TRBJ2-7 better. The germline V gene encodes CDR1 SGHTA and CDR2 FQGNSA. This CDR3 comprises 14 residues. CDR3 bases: TGTGCCAGCAGCTTCCGGGGGGGCCAGACCGAGCAGTACTTC. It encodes CASSFRGGQTEQYF.

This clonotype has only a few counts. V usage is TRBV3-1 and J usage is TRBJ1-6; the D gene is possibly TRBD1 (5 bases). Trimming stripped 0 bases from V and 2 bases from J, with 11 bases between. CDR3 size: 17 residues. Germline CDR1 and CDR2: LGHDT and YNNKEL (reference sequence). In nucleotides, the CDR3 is TGTGCCAGCAGCCAAGAATGGGGGAGGGCCTATAATTCACCCCTCCACTTT. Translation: CASSQEWGRAYNSPLHF. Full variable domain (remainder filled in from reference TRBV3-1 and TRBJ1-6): DTAVSQTPKYLVTQMGNDKSIKCEQNLGHDTMYWYKQDSKKFLKIMFSYNNKELIINETVPNRFSPKSPDKAHLNLHINSLELGDSAVYFCASSQEWGRAYNSPLHFGNGTRLTVT.

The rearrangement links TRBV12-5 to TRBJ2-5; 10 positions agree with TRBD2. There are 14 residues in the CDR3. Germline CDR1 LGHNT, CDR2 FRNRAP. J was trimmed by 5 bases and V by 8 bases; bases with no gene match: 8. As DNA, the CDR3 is TGTGCTAGTCAGCAGCGGGGGGGCCATGAGACCCAGTACTTC. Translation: CASQQRGGHETQYF.

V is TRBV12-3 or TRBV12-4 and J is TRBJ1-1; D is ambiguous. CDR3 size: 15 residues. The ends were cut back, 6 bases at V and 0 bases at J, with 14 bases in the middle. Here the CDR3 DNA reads TGTGCCAGCAGCGACCTCGATACCGTGAACACTGAAGCTTTCTTT. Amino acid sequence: CASSDLDTVNTEAFF.

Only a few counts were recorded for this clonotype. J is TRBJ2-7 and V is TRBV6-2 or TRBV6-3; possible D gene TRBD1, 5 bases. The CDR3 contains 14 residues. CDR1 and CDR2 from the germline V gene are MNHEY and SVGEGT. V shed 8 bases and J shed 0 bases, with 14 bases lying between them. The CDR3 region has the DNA TGTGCCAGCTCGCTTGGGGCCCACTCCTACGAGCAGTACTTC. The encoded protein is CASSLGAHSYEQYF.

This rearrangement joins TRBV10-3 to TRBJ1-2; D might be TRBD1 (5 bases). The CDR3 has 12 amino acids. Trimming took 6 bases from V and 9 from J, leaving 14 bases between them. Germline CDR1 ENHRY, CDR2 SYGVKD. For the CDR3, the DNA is TGTGCCATCAGGTTCCCCGACAGTAGCTACACCTTC. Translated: CAIRFPDSSYTF.

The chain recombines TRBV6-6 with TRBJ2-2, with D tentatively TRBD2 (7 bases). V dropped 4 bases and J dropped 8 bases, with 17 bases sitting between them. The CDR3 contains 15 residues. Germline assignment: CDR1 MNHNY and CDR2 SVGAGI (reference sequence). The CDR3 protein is CASSWGGFPAGELFF. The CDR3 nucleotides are TGTGCCAGCAGTTGGGGGGGCTTCCCCGCTGGGGAGCTGTTTTTT.

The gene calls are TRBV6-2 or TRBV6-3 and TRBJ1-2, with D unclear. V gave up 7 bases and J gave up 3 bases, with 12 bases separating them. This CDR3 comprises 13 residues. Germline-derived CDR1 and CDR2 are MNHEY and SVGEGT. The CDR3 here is CASKEAAYYGYTF. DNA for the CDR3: TGTGCCAGCAAAGAAGCAGCTTACTATGGCTACACCTTC.

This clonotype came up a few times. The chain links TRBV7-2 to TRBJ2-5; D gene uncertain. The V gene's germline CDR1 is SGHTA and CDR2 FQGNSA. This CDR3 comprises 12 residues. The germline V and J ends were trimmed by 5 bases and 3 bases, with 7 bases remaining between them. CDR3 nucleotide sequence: TGTGCCAGCAGCGACCAGAAAGAGACCCAGTACTTC. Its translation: CASSDQKETQYF.

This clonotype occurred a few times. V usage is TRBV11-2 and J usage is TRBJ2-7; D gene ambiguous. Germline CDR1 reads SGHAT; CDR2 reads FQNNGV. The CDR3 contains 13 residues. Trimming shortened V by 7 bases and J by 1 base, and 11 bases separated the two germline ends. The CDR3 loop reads CASTKTGSYEQYF. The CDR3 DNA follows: TGTGCCAGCACCAAGACTGGATCCTACGAGCAGTACTTC.

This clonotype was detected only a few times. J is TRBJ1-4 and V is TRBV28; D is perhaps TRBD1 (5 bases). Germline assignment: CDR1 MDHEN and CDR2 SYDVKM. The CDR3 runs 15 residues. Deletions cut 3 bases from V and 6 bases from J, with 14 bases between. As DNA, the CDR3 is TGTGCCAGCAGTTTGTTAGGCGGGGGTTATGAAAAACTGTTTTTT. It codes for CASSLLGGGYEKLFF.